Listed below are T cell receptor beta chains from one sample, sequenced in a study of blood T cell repertoires in COVID-19. TCRdb's copy holds only in-frame clones and misses some; the assay was immunoSEQ multiplex PCR. The repertoire holds under 350,000 clones, with 90% as singletons. The sequenced sample consisted of PBMCs or T cells enriched from blood (not recorded which). The receptors come from a man aged 60 to 69 who had recovered from COVID-19. The CDR3 runs from the conserved cysteine through the conserved F or W. Each record gives: V gene, clone size, J gene, CDR3 protein. Size tells how often a clone was seen (once, few, many) or the class of an expanded clone, and some rows leave it out.

V: TRBV7-6
size: .
J: TRBJ2-2
CDR3: CASSLGAGAGELFF

V: TRBV18
size: .
J: TRBJ2-2
CDR3: CASMRGRDGELFF

V: TRBV27
size: .
J: TRBJ2-1
CDR3: CASSSPLGLANNEQFF

V: TRBV19
size: .
J: TRBJ2-6
CDR3: CASSLTGANVLTF

V: TRBV9
size: once
J: TRBJ2-7
CDR3: CASSVTELAGFEQYF

V: TRBV18
size: .
J: TRBJ2-7
CDR3: CASSPVRDTSYEQYF

V: TRBV7-9
size: .
J: TRBJ2-1
CDR3: CASSFLQPNEQFF

V: TRBV2
size: .
J: TRBJ2-2
CDR3: CASSHGEYTGELFF

V: TRBV5-4
size: once
J: TRBJ1-3
CDR3: CASSLAQGPSGNTIYF

V: TRBV30
size: .
J: TRBJ1-4
CDR3: CAWGEQGLHEKLFF

V: TRBV5-1
size: .
J: TRBJ2-5
CDR3: CASSLGGTDQETQYF

V: TRBV11-3
size: once
J: TRBJ1-4
CDR3: CASSLEGGVSEKLFF

V: TRBV5-1
size: .
J: TRBJ2-3
CDR3: CASSLDGTASGLTDTQYF

V: TRBV5-1
size: .
J: TRBJ1-1
CDR3: CASRPGPGTANTEAFF

V: TRBV4-3
size: .
J: TRBJ1-4
CDR3: CASSQAWITGATNEKLFF

V: TRBV3-1/TRBV3-2
size: .
J: TRBJ2-1
CDR3: CASRDLAGGYNEQFF

V: TRBV6-2/TRBV6-3
size: .
J: TRBJ1-1
CDR3: CASSQGAEAFF

V: TRBV18
size: .
J: TRBJ2-7
CDR3: CASSPPSGGPLEQYF

V: TRBV3-1/TRBV3-2
size: .
J: TRBJ2-1
CDR3: CASSHQGQRDNEQFF

V: TRBV10-3
size: .
J: TRBJ2-1
CDR3: CAISEISDNEQFF

V: TRBV6-2/TRBV6-3
size: .
J: TRBJ1-1
CDR3: CASSSLRGEAFF

V: TRBV19
size: .
J: TRBJ2-2
CDR3: CASSTSSGRARTGELFF

V: TRBV2
size: .
J: TRBJ1-5
CDR3: CASSEASTGTAVWGYQPQHF

V: TRBV11-3
size: .
J: TRBJ2-7
CDR3: CASSSEEIGQYF

V: TRBV19
size: .
J: TRBJ1-5
CDR3: CASNKGAFGNQPQHF

V: TRBV7-7
size: .
J: TRBJ2-1
CDR3: CASSGGLAGGSEQFF

V: TRBV6-1
size: .
J: TRBJ1-5
CDR3: CASSETRNSNQPQHF

V: TRBV11-3
size: .
J: TRBJ2-1
CDR3: CASSPPQGNEQFF

V: TRBV6-5
size: .
J: TRBJ2-1
CDR3: CASIQKGGGLFF

V: TRBV6-5
size: .
J: TRBJ2-7
CDR3: CASSQGLGLREQYF

V: TRBV7-3
size: .
J: TRBJ2-3
CDR3: CASSAQGSFTDTQYF

V: TRBV11-3
size: .
J: TRBJ2-2
CDR3: CASSPAGRQGAPGELFF

V: TRBV2
size: once
J: TRBJ2-7
CDR3: CASSEGLTSGRYEQYF

V: TRBV6-5
size: .
J: TRBJ1-2
CDR3: CASRGGGSTDHGYTF

V: TRBV19
size: .
J: TRBJ1-6
CDR3: CASTPEGGPDNSPLHF

V: TRBV5-1
size: .
J: TRBJ1-4
CDR3: CASSPQGLTEKLFF

V: TRBV11-3
size: .
J: TRBJ2-1
CDR3: CASSFYSNYEQFF

V: TRBV19
size: few
J: TRBJ1-5
CDR3: CASSITGDGNQPQHF

V: TRBV29-1
size: .
J: TRBJ2-1
CDR3: CSVRDRVRKNEQFF

V: TRBV12-3/TRBV12-4
size: .
J: TRBJ2-5
CDR3: CASRSFVETQYF

V: TRBV5-1
size: once
J: TRBJ1-3
CDR3: CASSLDNSGNTIYF

V: TRBV3-1/TRBV3-2
size: .
J: TRBJ1-5
CDR3: CASSQAGTGGNQPQHF

V: TRBV30
size: .
J: TRBJ2-3
CDR3: CAGRGRDTRPDTQYF

V: TRBV6-1
size: .
J: TRBJ1-4
CDR3: CASSEKTRTGRKLFF

V: TRBV7-9
size: .
J: TRBJ1-1
CDR3: CASSLALALNTEAFF

V: TRBV6-2/TRBV6-3
size: .
J: TRBJ1-5
CDR3: CASSTLSGVGSNQPQHF

V: TRBV5-4
size: .
J: TRBJ2-3
CDR3: CASSLERTDTQYF

V: TRBV7-8
size: .
J: TRBJ2-5
CDR3: CASSLLGGPQPETQYF

V: TRBV7-9
size: .
J: TRBJ2-1
CDR3: CASSFSILEQFF

V: TRBV2
size: .
J: TRBJ2-3
CDR3: CASSAGTSGSLADTQYF

V: TRBV28
size: few
J: TRBJ1-2
CDR3: CASNRPGQGSYGYTF

V: TRBV5-1
size: few
J: TRBJ2-7
CDR3: CASSAGQESGEQYF

V: TRBV14
size: .
J: TRBJ2-2
CDR3: CASSQVELAGPTNTGELFF

V: TRBV3-1/TRBV3-2
size: .
J: TRBJ2-5
CDR3: CASSQASSGSETQYF

V: TRBV7-2
size: .
J: TRBJ1-2
CDR3: CASSLASGIYGYTF

V: TRBV3-1/TRBV3-2
size: once
J: TRBJ1-2
CDR3: CASSQDGRGYGYTF

V: TRBV5-1
size: .
J: TRBJ1-1
CDR3: CASSLGGPRGNTEAFF

V: TRBV7-8
size: .
J: TRBJ1-6
CDR3: CASSLGGVSYNSPLHF

V: TRBV18
size: .
J: TRBJ1-4
CDR3: CASSPQITEKLFF

V: TRBV19
size: once
J: TRBJ1-5
CDR3: CASSIRDRGQSNQPQHF